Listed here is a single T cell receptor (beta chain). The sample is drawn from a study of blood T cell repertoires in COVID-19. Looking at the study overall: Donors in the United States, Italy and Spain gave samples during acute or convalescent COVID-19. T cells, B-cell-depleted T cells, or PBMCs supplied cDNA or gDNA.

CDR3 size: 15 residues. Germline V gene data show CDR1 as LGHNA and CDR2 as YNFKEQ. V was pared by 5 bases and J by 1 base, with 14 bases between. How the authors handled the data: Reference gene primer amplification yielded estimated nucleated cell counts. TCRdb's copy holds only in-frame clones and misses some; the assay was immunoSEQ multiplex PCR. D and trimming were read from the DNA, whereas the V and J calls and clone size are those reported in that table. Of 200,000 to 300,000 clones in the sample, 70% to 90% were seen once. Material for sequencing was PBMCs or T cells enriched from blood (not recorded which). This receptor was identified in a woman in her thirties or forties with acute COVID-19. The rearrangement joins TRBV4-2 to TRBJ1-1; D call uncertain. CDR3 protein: CASSFNRVTNTEAFF. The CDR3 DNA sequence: TGTGCCAGCAGCTTCAACAGAGTTACGAACACTGAAGCTTTCTTT.